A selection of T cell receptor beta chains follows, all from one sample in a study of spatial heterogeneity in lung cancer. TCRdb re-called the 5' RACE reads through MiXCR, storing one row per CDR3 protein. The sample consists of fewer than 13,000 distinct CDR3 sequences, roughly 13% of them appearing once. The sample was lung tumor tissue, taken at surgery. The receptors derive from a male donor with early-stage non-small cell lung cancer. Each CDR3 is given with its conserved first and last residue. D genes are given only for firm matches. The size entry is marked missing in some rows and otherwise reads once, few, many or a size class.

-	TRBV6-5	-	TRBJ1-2	TGTGCCAGCAGTTACGGAGGTTATGGCTACACCTTC	CASSYGGYGYTF
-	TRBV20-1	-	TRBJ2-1	TGCAGTGCTCCGGACAGACCATATGGTGAGCAGTTCTTC	CSAPDRPYGEQFF
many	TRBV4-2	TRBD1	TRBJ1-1	TGTGCCAGCAGCCTCCAGGGGGCGAAGAACACTGAAGCTTTCTTT	CASSLQGAKNTEAFF
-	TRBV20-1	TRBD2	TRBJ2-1	TGCAGTGCTAGGGACCCCGCGGGGGGGAACAATGAGCAGTTCTTC	CSARDPAGGNNEQFF
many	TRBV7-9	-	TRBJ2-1	TGTGCCAGCAGCCGACGGGACGGACGATACAATGAGCAGTTCTTC	CASSRRDGRYNEQFF
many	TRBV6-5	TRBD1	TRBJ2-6	TGTGCCAGCAGCCCGGACAGGGGCTGGTCTGGGGCCAACGTCCTGACTTTC	CASSPDRGWSGANVLTF
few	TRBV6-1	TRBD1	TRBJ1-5	TGTGCCAGCAGTGAAGCTTCGGGACAGGGCCAATATAGCAATCAGCCCCAGCATTTT	CASSEASGQGQYSNQPQHF
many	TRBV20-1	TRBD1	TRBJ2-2	TGCAGTGCTAGTCGGACAGGGCCCACCGGGGAGCTGTTTTTT	CSASRTGPTGELFF
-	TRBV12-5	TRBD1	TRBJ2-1	TGTGCTAGTGGCTGGGGACAGGGGGCGAGTGATGAGCAGTTCTTC	CASGWGQGASDEQFF
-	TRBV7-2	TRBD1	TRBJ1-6	TGTGCCAGCAGCAGCAGACAGGGAAATTCACCCCTCCACTTT	CASSSRQGNSPLHF
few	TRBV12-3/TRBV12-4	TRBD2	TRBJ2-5	TGTGCCAGCAGCTCTGGGACTAGCAGGGTGAAGACCCAGTACTTC	CASSSGTSRVKTQYF
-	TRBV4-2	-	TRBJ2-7	TGTGCCAGCAGCCTTACCGGGGGACAAGGTAGCGAGCAGTACTTC	CASSLTGGQGSEQYF
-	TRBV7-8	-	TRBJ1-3	TGTGCCAGCAGCCCCGATTCGGTCGGAGGAAACACCATATATTTT	CASSPDSVGGNTIYF
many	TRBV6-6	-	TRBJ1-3	TGTGCCAGCAGCGCGTTGGAAGGAAACACCATATATTTT	CASSALEGNTIYF
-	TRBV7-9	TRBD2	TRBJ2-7	TGTGCCAGCAGCTTAGACTGGAGCGGGGGCGTCTTCTACGAGCAGTACTTC	CASSLDWSGGVFYEQYF
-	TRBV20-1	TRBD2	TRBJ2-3	TGCAGTGCAGGACTAGCGGGCACGAGTACGCAGTATTTT	CSAGLAGTSTQYF
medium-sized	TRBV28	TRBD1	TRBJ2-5	TGTGCCAGCCGGGACAGAGAGACCCAGTACTTC	CASRDRETQYF
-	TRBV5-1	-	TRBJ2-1	TGCGCCAGCAGCCCGGGACTCAGCTCCTACAATGAGCAGTTCTTC	CASSPGLSSYNEQFF
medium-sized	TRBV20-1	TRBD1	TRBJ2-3	TGCAGTGCTAGAGATCAGGGGGCGGGAGATACGCAGTATTTT	CSARDQGAGDTQYF
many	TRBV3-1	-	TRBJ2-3	TGTGCCAGCAGCCAAGAACGGGACTCCCGTTACACAGATACGCAGTATTTT	CASSQERDSRYTDTQYF
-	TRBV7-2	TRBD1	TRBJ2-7	TGTGCCAGCAGCTTTCGACAGGGAGACTACGAGCAGTACTTC	CASSFRQGDYEQYF
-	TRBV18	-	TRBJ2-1	TGTGCCAGCTCACCACCGGGGCTCACTGGGGGCGATGAGCAGTTCTTC	CASSPPGLTGGDEQFF
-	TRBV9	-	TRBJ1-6	TGTGCCAGCAGCGTAGAGGGGGAACGGTATAATTCACCCCTCCACTTT	CASSVEGERYNSPLHF
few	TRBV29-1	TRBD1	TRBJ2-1	TGCAGCGTTGAAGAGGACAGGTTCGGACAGTTCTTC	CSVEEDRFGQFF
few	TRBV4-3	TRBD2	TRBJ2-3	TGCGCCAGCAGCCAAGACGCGGGGGGATTCACAGATACGCAGTATTTT	CASSQDAGGFTDTQYF
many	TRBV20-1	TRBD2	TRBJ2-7	TGCAGTGCTAGAGCCTGGTCCGGGACTAGCGGATACGAGCAGTACTTC	CSARAWSGTSGYEQYF
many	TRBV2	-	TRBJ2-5	TGTGCCAGCAGCAGGGGCTACCAAGAGACCCAGTACTTC	CASSRGYQETQYF
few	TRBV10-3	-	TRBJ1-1	TGTGCCATCAGATTACAGGGAAACACTGAAGCTTTCTTT	CAIRLQGNTEAFF
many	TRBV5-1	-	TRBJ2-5	TGCGCCAGCAGCTTGCCGGACAGCGGGGAGACCCAGTACTTC	CASSLPDSGETQYF
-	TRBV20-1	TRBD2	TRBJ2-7	TGCAGTGCTACCAAACGGGGGGGCTCATACGAGCAGTACTTC	CSATKRGGSYEQYF
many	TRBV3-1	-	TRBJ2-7	TGTGCCAGCAGCCAAGATGATTTGGAGGGAATCTACGAGCAGTACTTC	CASSQDDLEGIYEQYF
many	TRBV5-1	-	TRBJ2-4	TGCGCCAGCAGCCCGGGTCCGCGGGAAAACATTCAGTACTTC	CASSPGPRENIQYF
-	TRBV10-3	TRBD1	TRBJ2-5	TGTGCCATCAGGGGGACAGTCCAAGAGACCCAGTACTTC	CAIRGTVQETQYF
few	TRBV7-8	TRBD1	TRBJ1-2	TGTGCCAGCAGCTCCGGGTTACAGGGGGCCTACTATGGCTACACCTTC	CASSSGLQGAYYGYTF
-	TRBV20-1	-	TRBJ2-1	TGCAGTGCGTTCCCAAGTTACAATGAGCAGTTCTTC	CSAFPSYNEQFF
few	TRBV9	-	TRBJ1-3	TGTGCCAGCAGCGTAGATCTCCCAAACGCTGGAAACACCATATATTTT	CASSVDLPNAGNTIYF
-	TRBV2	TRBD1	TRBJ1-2	TGTGCCAGCAGTCGACAGGGACCTAACTATGGCTACACCTTC	CASSRQGPNYGYTF
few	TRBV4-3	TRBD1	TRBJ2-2	TGCGCCAGCAGCCAAGGGACAGGGCGCCCCGGGGAGCTGTTT	CASSQGTGRPGELF
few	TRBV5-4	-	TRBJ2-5	TGTGCCAGCAGCCGAAAAGAGACCCAGTACTTC	CASSRKETQYF
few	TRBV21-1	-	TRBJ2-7	TGTGCCAGCAGCCGGGGGTTTGGTTACGAGCAGTACTTC	CASSRGFGYEQYF
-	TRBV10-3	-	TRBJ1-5	TGTGCCATCAGTGTAACCCGGGACATTATCCAGCATTTT	CAISVTRDIIQHF
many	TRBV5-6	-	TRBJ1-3	TGTGCCAGCAGCTTGGGGTGGAGTCCTGGAAACACCATATATTTT	CASSLGWSPGNTIYF
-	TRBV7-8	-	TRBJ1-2	TGTGCCAGCAGCTTAGTTGGTGGCAGGCCCTTCTATGGCTACACCTTC	CASSLVGGRPFYGYTF
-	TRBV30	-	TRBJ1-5	TGTGCCTGGAGTAAAGGGGTATGGAATCAGCCCCAGCATTTT	CAWSKGVWNQPQHF
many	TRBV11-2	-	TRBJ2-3	TGTGCCAGCAGCTTAGATCTCCCAGCAACAGATACGCAGTATTTT	CASSLDLPATDTQYF
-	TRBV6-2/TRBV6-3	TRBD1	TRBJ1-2	TGTGCCAGCATGACAGGGCGGCAAGACTTTGATGGCTACACCTTC	CASMTGRQDFDGYTF
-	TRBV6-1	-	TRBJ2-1	TGTGCCAGCAGTGCCTTGGGATGGGACAATGAGCAGTTCTTC	CASSALGWDNEQFF
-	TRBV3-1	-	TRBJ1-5	TGTGCCAGCAGCCAAGATCTCCAGAGTAATCAGCCCCAGCATTTT	CASSQDLQSNQPQHF
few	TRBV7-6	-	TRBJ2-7	TGTGCCAGCAGCTCCTCGGGGGCCCCCGGCTACGAGCAGTACTTC	CASSSSGAPGYEQYF
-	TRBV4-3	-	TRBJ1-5	TGCGCCAGCAGCCAAGATGGGGATCAGCCCCAGCATTTT	CASSQDGDQPQHF
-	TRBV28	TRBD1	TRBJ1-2	TGTGCCAGCAGTTTCCCCGGACAGGCGCTCTATGGCTACACCTTC	CASSFPGQALYGYTF
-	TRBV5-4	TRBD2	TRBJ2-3	TGTGCCAGCAGCTTACAGCGGGGGGCCATCACAGATACGCAGTATTTT	CASSLQRGAITDTQYF
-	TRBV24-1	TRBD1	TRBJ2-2	TGTGCCACCAGAACAGGGGTGACCGGGGAGCTGTTTTTT	CATRTGVTGELFF
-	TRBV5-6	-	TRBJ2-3	TGTGCCAGCAGCTCGAGAGCCACAGATACGCAGTATTTT	CASSSRATDTQYF
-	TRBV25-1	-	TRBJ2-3	TGTGCCAGCGGGATAGGGGCGGGCGACACAGATACGCAGTATTTT	CASGIGAGDTDTQYF
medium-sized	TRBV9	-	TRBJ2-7	TGTGCCAGCAGCGAGGGGGGTGTCGAGCAGTACTTC	CASSEGGVEQYF